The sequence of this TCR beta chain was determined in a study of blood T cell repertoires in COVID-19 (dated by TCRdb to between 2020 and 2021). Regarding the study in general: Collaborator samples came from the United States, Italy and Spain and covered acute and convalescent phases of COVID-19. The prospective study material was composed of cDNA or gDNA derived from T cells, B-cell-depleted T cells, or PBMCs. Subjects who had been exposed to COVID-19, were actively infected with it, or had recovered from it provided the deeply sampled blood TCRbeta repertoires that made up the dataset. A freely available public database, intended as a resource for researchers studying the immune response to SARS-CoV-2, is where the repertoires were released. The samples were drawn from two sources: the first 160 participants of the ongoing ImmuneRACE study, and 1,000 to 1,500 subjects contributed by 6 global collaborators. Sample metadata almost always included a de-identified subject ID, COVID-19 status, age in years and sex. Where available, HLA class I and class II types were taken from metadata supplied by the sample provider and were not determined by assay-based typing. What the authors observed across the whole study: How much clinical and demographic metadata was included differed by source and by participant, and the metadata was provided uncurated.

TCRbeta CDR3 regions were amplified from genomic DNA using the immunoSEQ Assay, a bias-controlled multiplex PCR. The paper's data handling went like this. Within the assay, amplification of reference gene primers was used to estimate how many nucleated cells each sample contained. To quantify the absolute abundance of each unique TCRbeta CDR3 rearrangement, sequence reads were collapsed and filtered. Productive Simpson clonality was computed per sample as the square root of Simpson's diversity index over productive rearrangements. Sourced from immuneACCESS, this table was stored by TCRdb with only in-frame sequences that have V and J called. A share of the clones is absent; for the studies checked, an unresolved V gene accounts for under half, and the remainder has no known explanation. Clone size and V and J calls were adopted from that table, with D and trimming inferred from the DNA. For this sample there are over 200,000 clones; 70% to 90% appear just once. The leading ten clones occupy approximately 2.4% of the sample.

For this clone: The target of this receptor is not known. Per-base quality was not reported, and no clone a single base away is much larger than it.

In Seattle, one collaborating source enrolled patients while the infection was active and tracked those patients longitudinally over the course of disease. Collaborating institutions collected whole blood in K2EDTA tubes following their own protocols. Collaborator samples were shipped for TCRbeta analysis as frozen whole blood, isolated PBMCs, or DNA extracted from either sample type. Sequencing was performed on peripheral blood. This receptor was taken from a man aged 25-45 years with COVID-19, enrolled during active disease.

The DNA sequence is as follows: TGTGCCAGCAGCTCGACGACAGTGAACACTGAAGCTTTCTTT. Translation gives CASSSTTVNTEAFF. The chain is assembled from TRBV6-6 and TRBJ1-1, and TRBD1 may be the D gene, going by 5 matching bases. The CDR3 sequence holds 14 residues, the cysteine and phenylalanine included. The kept DNA is CDR3 alone, 42 bases in frame from the first base. The junction shows trimming of 6 bases on V and 0 bases on J, plus 11 bases between the germline ends. CDR1 and CDR2 are drawn from the germline V gene (reference sequence): MNHNY, SVGAGI.